This T cell receptor beta chain was profiled in a study of T cell responses to AZD1222 COVID-19 vaccine. General observations from the study: White British people made up most donors, females outnumbered males, and clonal diversity was possibly underestimated.

The protocol was immunoSEQ multiplex PCR, while the TCRdb copy is restricted to in-frame clones and leaves out a portion. The repertoire holds approximately 52,000 clones, with approximately 88% as singletons. Germline-derived CDR1 and CDR2 are SGHRS and YFSETQ. This CDR3 has 14 residues. The ends were cut back, 0 bases at V and 1 base at J, with 7 bases in the middle. Notes on this clone: Its matching antigen is unknown.

The TCR comes from an adult who received the AZD1222 COVID-19 vaccine. The chain has TRBV5-1 and TRBJ1-1; D gene uncertain. Sequences were derived from peripheral blood, sampled 28 days after the second AZD1222 dose. The CDR3 spells CASSLAPPNTEAFF. CDR3 in DNA: TGCGCCAGCAGCTTGGCCCCACCGAACACTGAAGCTTTCTTT. The full variable domain, with the rest looked up from reference TRBV5-1 and TRBJ1-1, is KAGVTQTPRYLIKTRGQQVTLSCSPISGHRSVSWYQQTPGQGLQFLFEYFSETQRNKGNFPGRFSGRQFSNSRSEMNVSTLELGDSALYLCASSLAPPNTEAFFGQGTRLTVV.